The clone carrying this TCR beta chain was observed a single time. The V and J ends lost 4 bases and 3 bases, in that order; junction bases with no gene match: 5. Germline CDR1 and CDR2: SGDLS and YYNGEE. The CDR3 loop spans 16 amino acids. Assay used: immunoSEQ multiplex PCR; TCRdb lists only in-frame clones, some missing. The sample has hundreds of thousands of clones, 85% to 90% seen once; the top ten hold over 1%. The data were taken from a study of blood T cell repertoires in COVID-19. The receptor was isolated from a man in his sixties or seventies with acute or convalescent COVID-19. This rearrangement joins TRBV9 to TRBJ2-3, with 13 nucleotides matching TRBD2. Sequencing was carried out using peripheral blood. The CDR3 DNA sequence: TGTGCCAGCAGCCCCAGACTAGCGGGGGGTACAGATACGCAGTATTTT. It yields the protein CASSPRLAGGTDTQYF.